This is a list of T cell receptor beta chains from one sample in a study of Graves' ophthalmopathy and Graves' hyperthyroidism. TCRdb ran MiXCR on the multiplex PCR reads and lists one entry per CDR3 protein. The sample records about 370,000 distinct CDR3 sequences, approximately 20% being singletons. The sequenced sample consisted of peripheral blood. Receptor source: a woman in her late teens or twenties with Graves' ophthalmopathy. CDR3s include the opening cysteine and the closing phenylalanine or tryptophan. D genes are given only for firm matches. Clone size is not always given. Where it is, it says once, few, many or a class for expanded clones.

few	TRBV6-5	14	-	TRBJ1-2	TGTGCCAGCAGTTCACGGACAATAGGGGATGGCTACACCTTC	CASSSRTIGDGYTF
many	TRBV6-1	17	TRBD1	TRBJ2-2	TGTGCCAGCAGTGGGAGGACAGGGGGCTCGAACACCGGGGAGCTGTTTTTT	CASSGRTGGSNTGELFF
many	TRBV2	12	-	TRBJ2-7	TGTGCCAGCAGTGAGTCGCCATTTGGGAAGTACTTC	CASSESPFGKYF
many	TRBV6-2/TRBV6-3	12	-	TRBJ2-7	TGTGCCAGCAGGGGCCTACTGGGAGAGCAGTACTTC	CASRGLLGEQYF
many	TRBV12-3/TRBV12-4	11	-	TRBJ1-2	TGTGCCAGCAGTTTTGGCAGGGAATCGGGGTTC	CASSFGRESGF
many	TRBV24-1	13	-	TRBJ2-2	TGTGCCACCTCTCCAGGGTATACCGGGGAGCTGTTTTTT	CATSPGYTGELFF
many	TRBV12-3/TRBV12-4	15	-	TRBJ1-1	TGTGCCAGCAGCCTGACTGTCTCCGGAGACGCTGAAGCTTTCTTT	CASSLTVSGDAEAFF
many	TRBV7-9	15	TRBD2	TRBJ2-7	TGTGCCAGCAGCTCTACCGGGACTAGCGGGAGCGAGCAGTACTTC	CASSSTGTSGSEQYF
many	TRBV30	15	-	TRBJ1-6	TGTGCCTGGAGTCGGTGGAGCTCCTATAATTCACCCCTCCACTTT	CAWSRWSSYNSPLHF
many	TRBV28	14	TRBD1	TRBJ2-5	TGTGCCAGCAGTAAGACAGGGGGCTTGCAGACCCAGTACTTC	CASSKTGGLQTQYF
many	TRBV6-1	14	TRBD1	TRBJ2-7	TGTGCCAGCAGCCTCCATGGGACAGTCTACGAGCAGTACTTC	CASSLHGTVYEQYF
many	TRBV29-1	14	TRBD1	TRBJ2-4	TGCAGCGCCAGGACAGGGGTAGCCAAAAACATTCAGTACTTC	CSARTGVAKNIQYF
few	TRBV6-2/TRBV6-3	15	TRBD1	TRBJ1-1	TGTGCCAGCAGAGTCATTCCGGGACAGGGGACCGAAGCTTTCTTT	CASRVIPGQGTEAFF
many	TRBV20-1	17	TRBD1	TRBJ1-5	TGCAGTGCTAGCCCTCTCGGACAGGGGGCGAGGGTGCAGCCCCAGCATTTT	CSASPLGQGARVQPQHF
-	TRBV12-3/TRBV12-4	14	-	TRBJ2-7	TGTGCCAGCAGTTTAGACGAGGGTCCCTACGAGCAGTACTTC	CASSLDEGPYEQYF
once	TRBV28	13	-	TRBJ1-1	TGTGCCAGCACGGGAGTCGTGAGGACTGAAGCTTTCTTT	CASTGVVRTEAFF
many	TRBV2	15	TRBD1	TRBJ2-7	TGTGCCAGCAGTGAAGGGACAGGGGGCGTCTACGAGCAGTACTTC	CASSEGTGGVYEQYF
-	TRBV28	17	-	TRBJ2-7	TGTGCCAGCAGTCTGGGGGGGGGGGGGCCAGGGCCCTACGAGCAGTACTTC	CASSLGGGGPGPYEQYF
few	TRBV7-2	12	-	TRBJ2-7	TGTGCCAGCAGCACCCCCAACTACGAGCAGTACTTC	CASSTPNYEQYF
many	TRBV20-1	12	-	TRBJ2-7	TGCAGTGCTAGAGTTGGGGACTACGAGCAGTACTTC	CSARVGDYEQYF
few	TRBV7-8	15	-	TRBJ1-5	TGTGCCAGCAGCATGCGTTCCGGGACAAATCAGCCCCAGCATTTT	CASSMRSGTNQPQHF
few	TRBV14	16	TRBD2	TRBJ2-3	TGTGCCAGCAGCCAAGATGTAGCGGGTCGCACAGATACGCAGTATTTT	CASSQDVAGRTDTQYF
-	TRBV27	15	TRBD1	TRBJ2-4	TGTGCCAGCGGCGTGGCAGGGGGCATACAAAACATTCAGTACTTC	CASGVAGGIQNIQYF
many	TRBV28	17	-	TRBJ1-3	TGTGCCAGCAGTCATGCCTTCGGTCCCAACTCTGGAAACACCATATATTTT	CASSHAFGPNSGNTIYF
many	TRBV7-2	13	-	TRBJ2-5	TGTGCCAGCGCGGTCCTGGGCCGGGAGACCCAGTACTTC	CASAVLGRETQYF
many	TRBV6-1	15	-	TRBJ1-5	TGTGCCAGCAGTGCCCATGACTGGCGCAATCAGCCCCAGCATTTT	CASSAHDWRNQPQHF
many	TRBV12-3/TRBV12-4	15	-	TRBJ1-1	TGTGCCAGCAGTTCCGGTACTGCTCGGAACACTGAAGCTTTCTTT	CASSSGTARNTEAFF
many	TRBV5-1	17	TRBD1	TRBJ2-2	TGCGCCAGCTCACTGCCGAAGACAGGGACGAACACCGGGGAGCTGTTTTTT	CASSLPKTGTNTGELFF
many	TRBV18	16	-	TRBJ1-5	TGTGCCAGCTCACCCCGAGACAGTTATAGCAATCAGCCCCAGCATTTT	CASSPRDSYSNQPQHF
many	TRBV5-1	17	TRBD1	TRBJ1-3	TGCGCCAGCAGCACCGGACAGGGGGTGGCGTGGGGAAACACCATATATTTT	CASSTGQGVAWGNTIYF
many	TRBV3-1	12	-	TRBJ1-6	TGTGCCAGCGGGACGGTTAATTCACCCCTCCACTTT	CASGTVNSPLHF
many	TRBV30	11	-	TRBJ2-5	TGTGCCTGGAGTTTTGAGGAGACCCAGTACTTC	CAWSFEETQYF
many	TRBV20-1	14	-	TRBJ2-5	TGCAGTGCGCTCGGACTTGTAGGCAGCGAGACCCAGTACTTC	CSALGLVGSETQYF
once	TRBV7-3	13	-	TRBJ1-5	TGTGCCAGCAGTCTAGGGGCTTTTCAGCCCCAGCATTTT	CASSLGAFQPQHF
-	TRBV28	15	-	TRBJ1-5	TGTGCCAGCTACTCTCTGGCGACGAGAAATCAGCCCCAGCATTTT	CASYSLATRNQPQHF
-	TRBV6-2/TRBV6-3	16	TRBD2	TRBJ2-4	TGTGCCAGCAGTTCTGGGCGGGAGATAGCCAAAAACATTCAGTACTTC	CASSSGREIAKNIQYF
many	TRBV6-2/TRBV6-3	12	-	TRBJ2-5	TGTGCCAGCAATCTTTCCCCGGAGACCCAGTACTTC	CASNLSPETQYF
-	TRBV20-1	14	-	TRBJ2-5	TGCAGTGCCCCCTACCCTCAAGGCCAAGAGACCCAGTACTTC	CSAPYPQGQETQYF
many	TRBV19	14	-	TRBJ2-7	TGTGCCAGTAGTATAAGAGACATCTCCTACGAGCAGTACTTC	CASSIRDISYEQYF
many	TRBV4-2	17	-	TRBJ2-7	TGTGCCAGCAGCCAGGGTGGTGCGTACTCGACCTCCTACGAGCAGTACTTC	CASSQGGAYSTSYEQYF
-	TRBV6-1	15	TRBD1	TRBJ2-7	TGTGCCAGCAGCCGGAAGCCGGGACAGGGGCGCGAGCAGTACTTC	CASSRKPGQGREQYF
many	TRBV19	12	-	TRBJ1-1	TGTGCCAGTAGTAACAGGGATACTGAAGCTTTCTTT	CASSNRDTEAFF